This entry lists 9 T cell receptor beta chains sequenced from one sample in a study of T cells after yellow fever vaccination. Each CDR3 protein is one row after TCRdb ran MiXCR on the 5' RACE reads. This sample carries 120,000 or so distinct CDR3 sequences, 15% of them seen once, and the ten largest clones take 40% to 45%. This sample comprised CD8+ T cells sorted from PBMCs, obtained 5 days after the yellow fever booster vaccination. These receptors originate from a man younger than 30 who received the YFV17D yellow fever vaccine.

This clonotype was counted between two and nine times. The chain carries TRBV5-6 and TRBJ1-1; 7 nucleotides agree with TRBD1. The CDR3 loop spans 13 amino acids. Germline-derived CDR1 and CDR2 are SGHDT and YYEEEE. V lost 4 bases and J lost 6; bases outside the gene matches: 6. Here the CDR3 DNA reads TGTGCCAGCAGCGGGACAGTGAATCCTGAAGCTTTCTTT. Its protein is CASSGTVNPEAFF.

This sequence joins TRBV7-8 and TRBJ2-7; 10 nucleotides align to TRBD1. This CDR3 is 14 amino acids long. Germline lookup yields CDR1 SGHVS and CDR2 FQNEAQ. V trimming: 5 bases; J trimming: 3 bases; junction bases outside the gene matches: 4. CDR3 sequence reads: CASSPRTGGYEQYV. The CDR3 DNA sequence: TGTGCCAGCAGCCCGAGGACAGGGGGCTACGAGCAGTACGTC.

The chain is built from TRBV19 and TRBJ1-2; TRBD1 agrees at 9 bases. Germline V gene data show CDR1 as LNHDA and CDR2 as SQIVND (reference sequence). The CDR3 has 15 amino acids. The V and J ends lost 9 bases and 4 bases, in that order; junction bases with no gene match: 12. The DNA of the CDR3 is TGTGCCAGCTCGTTGGGGACAGGGATCGGCTATGGCTACACCTTC. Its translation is CASSLGTGIGYGYTF. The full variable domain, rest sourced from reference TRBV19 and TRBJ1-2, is DGGITQSPKYLFRKEGQNVTLSCEQNLNHDAMYWYRQDPGQGLRLIYYSQIVNDFQKGDIAEGYSVSREKKESFPLTVTSAQKNPTAFYLCASSLGTGIGYGYTFGSGTRLTVV.

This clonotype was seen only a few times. CDR3 DNA sequence: TGCGCCAGCAGCCAAATAGGGGGCTACGAGCAGTACTTC. Its protein is CASSQIGGYEQYF. V gene TRBV4-1 combines with J gene TRBJ2-7; D possibly corresponds to TRBD1 (6 bases). Germline V CDR1 and CDR2: MGHRA, YSYEKL. V was shortened by 2 bases and J by 3 bases, with 8 bases between the two germline ends. The length of the CDR3 is 13 residues.

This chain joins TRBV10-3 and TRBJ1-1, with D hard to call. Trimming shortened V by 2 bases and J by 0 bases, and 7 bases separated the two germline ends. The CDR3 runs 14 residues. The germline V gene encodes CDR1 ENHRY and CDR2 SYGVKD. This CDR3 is CAISEGSVNTEAFF. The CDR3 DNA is TGTGCCATCAGTGAGGGGTCAGTGAACACTGAAGCTTTCTTT.

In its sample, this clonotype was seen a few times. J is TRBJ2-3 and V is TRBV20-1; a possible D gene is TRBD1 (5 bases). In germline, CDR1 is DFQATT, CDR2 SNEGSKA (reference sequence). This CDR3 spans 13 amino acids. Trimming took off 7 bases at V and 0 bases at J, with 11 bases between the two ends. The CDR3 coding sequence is TGCAGTGAGGACATACCTAGCACAGATACGCAGTATTTT. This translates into CSEDIPSTDTQYF.

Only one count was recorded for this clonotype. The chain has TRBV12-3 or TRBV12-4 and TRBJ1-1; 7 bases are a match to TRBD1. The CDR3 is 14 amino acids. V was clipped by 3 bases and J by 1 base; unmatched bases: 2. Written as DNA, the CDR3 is TGTGCCAGCAGTTTTAGGGGGCGGAACACTGAAGCTTTCTTT. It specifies CASSFRGRNTEAFF.

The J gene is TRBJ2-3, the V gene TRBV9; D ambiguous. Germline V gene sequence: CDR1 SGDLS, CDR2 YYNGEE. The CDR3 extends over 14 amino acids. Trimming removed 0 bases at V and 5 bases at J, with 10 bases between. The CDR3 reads CASSVGRVLDTQYF. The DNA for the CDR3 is TGTGCCAGCAGCGTAGGCCGCGTCTTAGATACGCAGTATTTT. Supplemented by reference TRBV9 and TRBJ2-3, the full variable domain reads DSGVTQTPKHLITATGQRVTLRCSPRSGDLSVYWYQQSLDQGLQFLIQYYNGEERAKGNILERFSAQQFPDLHSELNLSSLELGDSALYFCASSVGRVLDTQYFGPGTRLTVL.

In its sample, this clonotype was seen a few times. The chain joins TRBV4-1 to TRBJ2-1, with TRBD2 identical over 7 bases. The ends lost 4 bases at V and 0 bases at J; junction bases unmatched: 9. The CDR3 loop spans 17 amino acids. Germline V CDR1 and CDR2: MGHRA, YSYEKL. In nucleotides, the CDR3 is TGCGCCAGCAGCCTATGGGCAGCGGGGAACTCCTACAATGAGCAGTTCTTC. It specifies CASSLWAAGNSYNEQFF.